These T cell receptor beta chains were read from a single sample in a study of T-cell reconstitution after alpha-beta-depleted transplantation in children. TCRdb recomputed calls from the PCR reads with MiXCR, one row per CDR3 protein. Among around 480,000 distinct CDR3 sequences listed, 32% were seen once. Sequenced here: PBMCs from the stem cell graft donor, sampled from the stem cell graft. The source of these receptors is a human donor who donated a stem cell graft to a child with aplastic anemia. Both conserved end residues are part of each CDR3. D genes are given only for firm matches. Size is stated for part of the rows, as once, few or many counts, or as a class when the clone is expanded.

>.|TRBJ2-7|few|TRBV9
TGTGCCAGCAGCACTATAGCGGAGGGCTACGAGCAGTACTTC
CASSTIAEGYEQYF
>TRBD1|TRBJ1-5|few|TRBV19
TGTGCCAGTAGTATATTAGGACAGGGAAATCAGCCCCAGCATTTT
CASSILGQGNQPQHF
>TRBD2|TRBJ2-1|.|TRBV5-1
TGCGCCAGCAGCTTGATCGCTAGCGGGAACAATGAGCAGTTCTTC
CASSLIASGNNEQFF
>TRBD1|TRBJ1-4|.|TRBV5-1
TGCGCCAGCAGCTTGGCCCCGGGACAGGGTGGACAACTGTTTTTT
CASSLAPGQGGQLFF
>.|TRBJ1-4|.|TRBV12-3/TRBV12-4
TGTGCCAGCAGTTCCTACAATGAAAAACTGTTTTTT
CASSSYNEKLFF
>TRBD2|TRBJ2-1|few|TRBV28
TGTGCCAGCAGTTCAATCAGCGGGAGTTGGCGGGCCAGCTCCTACAATGAGCAGTTCTTC
CASSSISGSWRASSYNEQFF
>TRBD2|TRBJ2-1|few|TRBV20-1
TGCAGTGTGGTATGGGGAGGGCCGGGTAATGAGCAGTTCTTC
CSVVWGGPGNEQFF
>TRBD1|TRBJ2-2|few|TRBV7-6
TGTGCCAGCAGCCGACAGGGGGAGGCCGGGGAGCTGTTTTTT
CASSRQGEAGELFF
>.|TRBJ2-1|.|TRBV28
TGTGCCAGCAGTTTGAGTCCCTGGGGCGATAGAGAGCAGTTCTTC
CASSLSPWGDREQFF
>TRBD1|TRBJ1-2|.|TRBV7-9
TGTGCCAGCTACGGGACAGAAAATAACTATGGCTACACCTTC
CASYGTENNYGYTF
>.|TRBJ2-1|.|TRBV5-1
TGCGCCAGCAGGAAGATCCGGGACTCCTACAATGAGCAGTTCTTC
CASRKIRDSYNEQFF
>TRBD2|TRBJ2-1|.|TRBV12-3/TRBV12-4
TGTGCCAGCAGTCCCTCGACTAGCGGGAAGCGGTCCTACAATGAGCAGTTCTTC
CASSPSTSGKRSYNEQFF
>TRBD1|TRBJ1-1|few|TRBV10-3
TGTGCCATCAGTGGGGGACAGGGGTATACTGAAGCTTTCTTT
CAISGGQGYTEAFF
>.|TRBJ2-5|.|TRBV6-2/TRBV6-3
TGTGCCAGCGCCCGGGACGTGGAGACCCAGTACTTC
CASARDVETQYF
>TRBD2|TRBJ2-2|.|TRBV19
TGTGCCAGTAGCCTGAGACTAGTAACCGGGAGGCACACCGGGGAGCTGTTTTTT
CASSLRLVTGRHTGELFF
>.|TRBJ2-2|few|TRBV13
TGTGCCAGCAGCTTAATCACCGGGGAGCTGTTTTTT
CASSLITGELFF
>.|TRBJ1-6|few|TRBV12-3/TRBV12-4
TGTGCCAGCAGTTTCGGGGGGATTAATTCACCCCTCCACTTT
CASSFGGINSPLHF
>TRBD1|TRBJ2-3|.|TRBV7-9
TGTGCCAGCAGCTTAGCTGGACAGGAGATCCTAGATACGCAGTATTTT
CASSLAGQEILDTQYF
>TRBD1|TRBJ1-1|few|TRBV29-1
TGCAGCGTCGAACCAAGGACAGGGATCAACACTGAAGCTTTCTTT
CSVEPRTGINTEAFF
>.|TRBJ1-4|.|TRBV5-1
TGCGCCAGCAGCGTGGACATCTCGGGTGAAAAACTGTTTTTT
CASSVDISGEKLFF
>TRBD2|TRBJ2-2|.|TRBV20-1
TGCAGTGCTCGGACTAGCGAAAGGAGCACCGGGGAGCTGTTTTTT
CSARTSERSTGELFF
>TRBD1|TRBJ1-2|.|TRBV7-2
TGTGCCAGCAGCCAGGGACAGGGGGCAGCTAACTATGGCTACACCTTC
CASSQGQGAANYGYTF
>TRBD2|TRBJ2-3|few|TRBV12-5
TGTGCTAGTGGTTTGGTTGCACCCCCGGCGGGAGGGCTAAATACGCAGTATTTT
CASGLVAPPAGGLNTQYF
>.|TRBJ2-5|few|TRBV6-5
TGTGCCAGCAGTTACTTCAGGGCAGAGACCCAGTACTTC
CASSYFRAETQYF
>TRBD2|TRBJ2-7|few|TRBV5-1
TGCGCCAGCAGCGCCCCGGGGGGACTAGCGGGAGCCCTAGAGCAGTACTTC
CASSAPGGLAGALEQYF